This TCR beta chain was captured in a study of T-cell reconstitution after alpha-beta-depleted transplantation in children listed by TCRdb under 2016. Notes on the research overall: The study quantitatively tracked T-cell immune reconstitution after TCRalphabeta/CD19-depleted allogeneic hematopoietic cell transplantation in children using TCR repertoire profiling.

Read against the paper, the sample's treatment or condition label means: allogeneic hematopoietic cell transplantation with graft depleted of TCRalphabeta T cells and CD19 B cells. TCRalphabeta/CD19-depleted allogeneic hematopoietic cell grafts were given to the transplant recipients, all of whom were children. The full study reports these points: Over the following months the frequencies of hyperexpanded clones went down, and after one year T-cell counts and TCRbeta diversity were mostly credited to newly produced T cells. In some patients, the high TCRbeta diversity seen at day 60 was put down to recipient T cells and intrathymic progenitors that had survived conditioning. The apparently early alphabetaT-cell count recovery about two months after transplant was reportedly dependent on only several hundred rapidly expanded clones derived from non-depleted graft cells.

Receptor libraries were prepared by PCR. Instrument on record: Illumina HiSeq 2500. To normalize quantification of the TCRbeta repertoire, the TCR libraries were built with molecular barcoding that relied on unique molecular identifiers. TCRdb reanalyzed the raw reads on its own, using fastp at Q25 for trimming and MiXCR for clone calling, and kept in-frame beta chains. Records with the same CDR3 protein are collapsed into one entry carrying the most frequent genes and DNA. This sample holds some 600,000 distinct CDR3 sequences; roughly 13% were observed only once. 2.2% of the sample goes to the ten largest clones. Notes on this clonotype: It has no known antigen specificity. Per-nucleotide qualities are absent, and no much larger clonotype sits a single base away.

The material sequenced was PBMCs, mostly from graft donor cells, taken 360 days after TCRalphabeta/CD19-depleted stem cell transplant. This TCR was sampled from a male patient younger than 18 who had a stem cell transplant for acute myeloid leukemia, so the T cells may come from the graft donor.

For the CDR3, the sequence is CASSLRLGIGNEQFF. The DNA is as follows: TGTGCCAGCAGCCTCCGACTCGGAATAGGGAATGAGCAGTTCTTC. Recombination connected TRBV5-6 to TRBJ2-1, with the D gene uncertain. The CDR3 sequence holds 15 residues, the cysteine and phenylalanine included. The only DNA kept is the CDR3, 45 bases in frame from the first base. Reading the germline V gene gives CDR1 SGHDT and CDR2 YYEEEE. Cut back by 4 bases and 7 bases, the V and J ends lie 18 bases apart.